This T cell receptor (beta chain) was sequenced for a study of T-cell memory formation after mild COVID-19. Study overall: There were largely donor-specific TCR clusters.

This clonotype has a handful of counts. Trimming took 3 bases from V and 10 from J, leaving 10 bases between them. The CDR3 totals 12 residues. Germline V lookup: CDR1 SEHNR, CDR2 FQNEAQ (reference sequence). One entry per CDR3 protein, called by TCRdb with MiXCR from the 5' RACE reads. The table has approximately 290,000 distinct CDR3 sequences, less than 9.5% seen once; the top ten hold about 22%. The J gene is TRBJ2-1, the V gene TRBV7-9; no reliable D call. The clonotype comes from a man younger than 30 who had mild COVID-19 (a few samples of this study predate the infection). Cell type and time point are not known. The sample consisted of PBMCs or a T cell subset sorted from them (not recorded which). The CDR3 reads CASSFSILEQFF. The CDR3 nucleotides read TGTGCCAGCAGCTTCTCCATATTGGAGCAGTTCTTC.